The 29 T cell receptor beta chains presented below share a single source sample, sequenced in a study of OX40 agonist ivuxolimab in advanced cancers. Only in-frame clones appear in the TCRdb table, and some are missing; sequencing was by immunoSEQ multiplex PCR. Of 98,000 or so clones in the sample, around 93% were seen once. The material sequenced was CD4+ or CD8+ T cells sorted from blood, taken in a trial of the OX40 agonist ivuxolimab. These receptors all come from an adult with an advanced solid tumor such as melanoma, head and neck, liver or kidney cancer.

This clone was recorded once. The chain is built from TRBV19 and TRBJ1-4; D perhaps matches TRBD1 (5 bases). This CDR3 comprises 16 residues. From germline, CDR1 is LNHDA and CDR2 SQIVND (reference sequence). Trimming left V 6 bases short and J 0 bases short, with 14 bases between. In nucleotides, the CDR3 is TGTGCCAGTAGACCCCGACAGATCTCAACTAATGAAAAACTGTTTTTT. Residues: CASRPRQISTNEKLFF.

The gene calls are TRBV6-1 and TRBJ2-7, with 7 bases matching TRBD2. Per the germline V gene, CDR1 is MNHNS and CDR2 is SASEGT. The V and J ends lost 2 bases and 3 bases, in that order; junction bases with no gene match: 10. There are 16 residues in the CDR3. In DNA, the CDR3 is TGTGCCAGCAGTGAAAGAAAAGAGGGACTACTCTACGAGCAGTACTTC. It codes for CASSERKEGLLYEQYF.

The chain uses TRBV12-5 and TRBJ2-7, with D unclear. V was cut by 6 bases and J by 6 bases, with 9 bases left in between. CDR1 and CDR2 from the germline V gene are LGHNT and FRNRAP. This CDR3 region has 11 residues. The CDR3 region has the DNA TGTGCTAGTGGCCACGTAGGCGAGCAGTACTTC. Translation: CASGHVGEQYF.

The V call is TRBV5-6, the J call TRBJ2-7; no definite D call. V dropped 4 bases and J dropped 4 bases, with 15 bases sitting between them. Germline CDR1 reads SGHDT; CDR2 reads YYEEEE. This CDR3 contains 14 residues. CDR3 sequence: CASSHARSPYEQYF. As DNA, the CDR3 is TGTGCCAGCAGCCACGCCCGGAGCCCTTACGAGCAGTACTTC.

The rearrangement links TRBV5-6 to TRBJ2-2, with D unclear. V was pared by 6 bases and J by 6 bases, with 18 bases between. Looked up from germline, CDR1 is SGHDT and CDR2 is YYEEEE. The length of the CDR3 is 15 residues. The CDR3 nucleotides read TGTGCCAGCACCATAATACCGGACCCCCCCGGGGAGCTGTTTTTT. It specifies CASTIIPDPPGELFF.

This sequence joins TRBV5-6 and TRBJ2-7, with 8 bases that match TRBD1. Germline CDR1 and CDR2: SGHDT and YYEEEE. Trimming took 4 bases from V and 6 from J; bases not matched to a gene: 9. This CDR3 contains 14 residues. The CDR3 DNA follows: TGTGCCAGCAGCCTTGGACAGGGTTGGCGCGAGCAGTACTTC. Amino acids: CASSLGQGWREQYF. The whole variable domain, filled in from reference TRBV5-6 and TRBJ2-7, reads DAGVTQSPTHLIKTRGQQVTLRCSPKSGHDTVSWYQQALGQGPQFIFQYYEEEERQRGNFPDRFSGHQFPNYSSELNVNALLLGDSALYLCASSLGQGWREQYFGPGTRLTVT.

J is TRBJ1-1 and V is TRBV6-5, with no clear D. The CDR3 runs to 13 residues. V shed 5 bases and J shed 0 bases, with 7 bases lying between them. From germline, CDR1 is MNHEY and CDR2 SVGAGI. The CDR3 protein is CASSVGVNTEAFF. DNA for the CDR3: TGTGCCAGCAGTGTGGGTGTGAACACTGAAGCTTTCTTT.

The CDR3 DNA follows: TGTGCCAGCAGCCCGCGGACAGGGGATAATGAAAAACTGTTTTTT. Its translation: CASSPRTGDNEKLFF. The chain employs TRBV7-6 and TRBJ1-4; TRBD1 aligns across 9 bases. Germline V lookup: CDR1 SGHVS, CDR2 FNYEAQ. Trimming removed 5 bases from V and 4 bases from J; junction bases left unmatched: 5. The CDR3 has 15 residues.

This rearrangement joins TRBV27 to TRBJ1-2; D may be TRBD1 (6 bases). V was trimmed by 0 bases and J by 0 bases, leaving 8 bases between them. CDR1 is MNHEY and CDR2 is SMNVEV in the germline V gene (reference sequence). This CDR3 region has 15 residues. The CDR3 DNA reads as TGTGCCAGCAGTTTATCTCAGGGGCCTAACTATGGCTACACCTTC. Its protein product is CASSLSQGPNYGYTF.

The V call is TRBV7-9, the J call TRBJ2-7, with 8 nucleotides matching TRBD1. The CDR3 has 14 amino acids. The germline CDR1 and CDR2 sequences are SEHNR and FQNEAQ (reference sequence). The V segment lost 5 bases and the J segment 0 bases; nucleotides outside the gene matches: 3. CDR3 in DNA: TGTGCCAGCAGCGGGGACAGGAGCTCCTACGAGCAGTACTTC. Translating gives CASSGDRSSYEQYF.

This sequence joins TRBV7-2 and TRBJ2-2; 7 bases match TRBD2. Trimming removed 1 base from V and 6 bases from J; junction bases left unmatched: 8. The CDR3 has 16 amino acids. In germline, CDR1 is SGHTA, CDR2 FQGNSA. CDR3 in DNA: TGTGCCAGCAGCTTAGGCCCCGGACTAGTGGCCGGGGAGCTGTTTTTT. Protein product: CASSLGPGLVAGELFF.

The chain recombines TRBV6-5 with TRBJ2-5, with D possibly being TRBD1 (5 bases). CDR1 MNHEY and CDR2 SVGAGI come from the germline V gene. The germline V and J ends were trimmed by 0 bases and 2 bases, with 10 bases remaining between them. CDR3 length: 15 residues. The CDR3 DNA is TGTGCCAGCAGTTACTCCGACAGTAATCAAGAGACCCAGTACTTC. Translated, it gives CASSYSDSNQETQYF.

This clone was seen just once. The DNA for the CDR3 is TGCAGCGTTGAACCGTTCACCTATGGCTACACCTTC. This translates into CSVEPFTYGYTF. The J gene is TRBJ1-2, the V gene TRBV29-1, with D hard to call. V was trimmed by 2 bases and J by 4 bases, leaving 8 bases between them. The CDR3 sequence is 12 residues long. Germline loops: CDR1 SQVTM, CDR2 ANQGSEA.

CDR3 in amino acids: CASSQRRQGTHEQYF. The CDR3 DNA reads TGCGCCAGCAGTCAACGTCGGCAGGGTACCCACGAGCAGTACTTC. This chain links TRBV23-1 with TRBJ2-7; the D gene is possibly TRBD1 (5 bases). TRBV23-1 is given ORF status, its function remaining uncertain. V was shortened by 2 bases and J by 5 bases, with 16 bases between the two germline ends. This CDR3 has 15 residues.

CDR3 region: CAWSAGEIQLFF. As DNA, the CDR3 is TGTGCCTGGAGTGCGGGGGAGATCCAGCTGTTTTTT. The genes are TRBV30 and TRBJ2-2; possibly TRBD2 for D (6 bases). This CDR3 has 12 residues. Germline CDR1 GTSNPN, CDR2 SVGIG (reference sequence). The V gene lost 1 base and the J gene lost 12 bases, with 12 bases spanning the gap.

In nucleotides, the CDR3 is TGTGCCAGCAGCTCATACCGGGGGTCCCAAGAGACCCAGTACTTC. This translates into CASSSYRGSQETQYF. J is TRBJ2-5 and V is TRBV7-9; maybe TRBD2 (6 bases). Germline loops: CDR1 SEHNR, CDR2 FQNEAQ (reference sequence). V shed 4 bases and J shed 1 base, with 13 bases lying between them. The CDR3 runs to 15 residues.

The chain recombines TRBV30 with TRBJ2-5; 9 bases are shared with TRBD2. CDR1 and CDR2 from the germline V gene are GTSNPN and SVGIG (reference sequence). This CDR3 is 14 amino acids long. Unmatched junction bases numbered 3, after V lost 0 bases and J lost 4 bases. CDR3 DNA: TGTGCCTGGAGTGTACAGCGGGGGGCAGAGACCCAGTACTTC. Its protein product is CAWSVQRGAETQYF.

This chain links TRBV15 with TRBJ1-5; the D gene is possibly TRBD1 (5 bases). From germline, CDR1 is LNHNV and CDR2 YYDKDF (reference sequence). The V and J ends lost 9 bases and 3 bases respectively, with 15 bases between them. The CDR3 runs 14 residues. CDR3 loop: CATESGTPNQPQHF. In DNA, the CDR3 is TGTGCCACAGAGTCCGGGACCCCCAATCAGCCCCAGCATTTT.

V and J are TRBV11-2 and TRBJ1-1, with D hard to call. The germline V gene has CDR1 SGHAT and CDR2 FQNNGV. The length of the CDR3 is 15 residues. V was shortened by 0 bases and J by 5 bases, with 13 bases between the two germline ends. The CDR3 loop is CASSLDLSLRTEAFF. Written as DNA, the CDR3 is TGTGCCAGCAGCTTAGATCTGAGTTTGAGGACTGAAGCTTTCTTT.

J is TRBJ1-1 and V is TRBV10-3; 12 bases agree with TRBD1. This CDR3 has 18 amino acids. CDR1 is ENHRY, CDR2 SYGVKD, per germline. Losses at the gene ends were 6 bases for V and 0 bases for J; bases not matched to a gene: 11. CDR3: CAIRRSTGTGGMNTEAFF. Here the CDR3 DNA reads TGTGCCATCAGAAGGTCTACCGGGACAGGGGGCATGAACACTGAAGCTTTCTTT.

This chain uses TRBV11-2 with TRBJ2-3; D tentatively fits TRBD1 or TRBD2 (6 bases each). The germline V gene encodes CDR1 SGHAT and CDR2 FQNNGV. This CDR3 is 16 amino acids long. Trimming pared 1 base from V and 2 bases from J, leaving 13 bases between. The CDR3 DNA reads TGTGCCAGCAGCTTAGCGGGGGCCCTTCTCACAGATACGCAGTATTTT. Translating it yields CASSLAGALLTDTQYF.

This clone occurred a few times. The chain links TRBV9 to TRBJ2-5, with 12 bases aligning to TRBD2. V lost 3 bases and J lost 5; bases outside the gene matches: 8. The CDR3 consists of 16 residues. Germline assignment: CDR1 SGDLS and CDR2 YYNGEE. CDR3 DNA sequence: TGTGCCAGCAGCGCGGGGGGACTAGCGGGCGGGGAGACCCAGTACTTC. This gives the protein CASSAGGLAGGETQYF.

V usage is TRBV14 and J usage is TRBJ1-1; perhaps TRBD1 as D (5 bases). This CDR3 spans 13 amino acids. Germline V gene lookup returns CDR1 SGHDN and CDR2 FVKESK. Trimming cost V 0 bases and J 8 bases, with 10 bases left between them. The CDR3 loop reads CASSQDGGYEAFF. The CDR3 coding sequence is TGTGCCAGCAGCCAAGACGGGGGATACGAAGCTTTCTTT.

J is TRBJ1-3 and V is TRBV19, with D possibly matching TRBD1 (5 bases). Per the germline V gene, CDR1 is LNHDA and CDR2 is SQIVND (reference sequence). V lost 5 bases, J lost 0 bases, and 14 bases lay in between. CDR3 length equals 16 residues. The DNA of the CDR3 is TGTGCCAGTAGTGTCGGACACAGCAGCTCTGGAAACACCATATATTTT. Its protein product is CASSVGHSSSGNTIYF.

The chain combines TRBV18 with TRBJ1-4; weak D call: TRBD1 (5 bases). The V end was cut by 4 bases, the J end by 0 bases, with 12 bases between. CDR3 length: 16 residues. Germline lookup yields CDR1 KGHSH and CDR2 LQKENI. CDR3 coding DNA: TGTGCCAGCTCACTTCAGGGAGTTGCAACTAATGAAAAACTGTTTTTT. It yields the protein CASSLQGVATNEKLFF.

The chain links TRBV12-5 to TRBJ1-1; 10 bases match TRBD1. This CDR3 contains 18 residues. V lost 5 bases, J lost 5 bases, and 17 bases stayed unmatched. The germline V gene encodes CDR1 LGHNT and CDR2 FRNRAP. The CDR3 spells CASGPPRRDRGVFTEAFF. DNA of the CDR3: TGTGCTAGTGGTCCCCCCAGACGGGACAGGGGCGTTTTTACTGAAGCTTTCTTT. The full variable domain, rest sourced from reference TRBV12-5 and TRBJ1-1, is DARVTQTPRHKVTEMGQEVTMRCQPILGHNTVFWYRQTMMQGLELLAYFRNRAPLDDSGMPKDRFSAEMPDATLATLKIQPSEPRDSAVYFCASGPPRRDRGVFTEAFFGQGTRLTVV.

This chain joins TRBV6-5 and TRBJ2-2; TRBD1 agrees at 7 bases. The junction had 5 bases not matched to a gene; V was cut back by 6 bases and J by 1 base. CDR3 length: 15 amino acids. Germline V gene lookup returns CDR1 MNHEY and CDR2 SVGAGI. The chain's CDR3 is CASSSGTENTGELFF. For the CDR3, the DNA is TGTGCCAGCAGCTCCGGGACAGAGAACACCGGGGAGCTGTTTTTT.

The genes are TRBV10-1 and TRBJ2-5, with D uncertain. The V end was cut by 3 bases, the J end by 2 bases, with 13 bases between. This CDR3 is built from 15 residues. Germline lookup yields CDR1 WNHNN and CDR2 SYGVQD (reference sequence). The CDR3 nucleotides are TGCGCCAGCAGTGATACCCGAGTACCACAAGAGACCCAGTACTTC. It yields the protein CASSDTRVPQETQYF.

The chain uses TRBV6-1 and TRBJ1-2; D unresolved. Deletions cut 8 bases from V and 8 bases from J, with 21 bases between. The CDR3 has 14 amino acids. Germline CDR1 is MNHNS and CDR2 is SASEGT. The CDR3 sequence is CASLIPAGSEGYTF. The CDR3, as DNA: TGTGCCAGCCTCATACCCGCCGGGTCTGAAGGCTACACCTTC.